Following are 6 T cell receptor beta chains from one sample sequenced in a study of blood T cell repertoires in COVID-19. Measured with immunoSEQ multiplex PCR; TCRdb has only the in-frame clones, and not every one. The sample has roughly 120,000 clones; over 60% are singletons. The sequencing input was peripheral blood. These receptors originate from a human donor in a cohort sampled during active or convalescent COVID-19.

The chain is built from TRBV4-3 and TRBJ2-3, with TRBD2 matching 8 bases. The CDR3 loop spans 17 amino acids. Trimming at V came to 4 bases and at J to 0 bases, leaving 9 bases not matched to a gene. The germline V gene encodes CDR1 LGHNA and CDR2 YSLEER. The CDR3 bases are TGCGCCAGCAGCCTCGGGCCGGGGGGGACTAGCACAGATACGCAGTATTTT. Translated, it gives CASSLGPGGTSTDTQYF.

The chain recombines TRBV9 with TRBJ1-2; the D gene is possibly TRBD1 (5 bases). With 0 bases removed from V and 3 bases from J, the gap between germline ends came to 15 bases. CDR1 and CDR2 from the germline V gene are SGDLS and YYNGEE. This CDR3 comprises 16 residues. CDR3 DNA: TGTGCCAGCAGCGTAGTCCCCGGTACAGGACACTATGGCTACACCTTC. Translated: CASSVVPGTGHYGYTF.

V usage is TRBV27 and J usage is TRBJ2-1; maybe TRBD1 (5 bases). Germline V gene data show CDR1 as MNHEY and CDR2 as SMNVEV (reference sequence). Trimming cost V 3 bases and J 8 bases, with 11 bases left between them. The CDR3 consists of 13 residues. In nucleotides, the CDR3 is TGTGCCAGCAGTTTTTCAGGGTACGATGAGCAGTTCTTC. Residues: CASSFSGYDEQFF.

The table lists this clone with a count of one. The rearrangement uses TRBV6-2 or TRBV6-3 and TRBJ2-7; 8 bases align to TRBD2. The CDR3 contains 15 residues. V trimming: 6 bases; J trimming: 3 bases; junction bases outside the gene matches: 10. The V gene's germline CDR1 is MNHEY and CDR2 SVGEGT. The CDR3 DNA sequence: TGTGCCAGCAGCTTCAAAAGCGGGAGTGGCTACGAGCAGTACTTC. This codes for CASSFKSGSGYEQYF.

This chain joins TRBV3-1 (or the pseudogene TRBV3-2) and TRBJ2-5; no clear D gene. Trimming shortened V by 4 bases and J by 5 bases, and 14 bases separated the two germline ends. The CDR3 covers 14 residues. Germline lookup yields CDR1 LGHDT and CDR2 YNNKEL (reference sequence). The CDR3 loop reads CASSPPYSTETQYF. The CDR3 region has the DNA TGTGCCAGCAGCCCCCCTTACAGTACCGAGACCCAGTACTTC.

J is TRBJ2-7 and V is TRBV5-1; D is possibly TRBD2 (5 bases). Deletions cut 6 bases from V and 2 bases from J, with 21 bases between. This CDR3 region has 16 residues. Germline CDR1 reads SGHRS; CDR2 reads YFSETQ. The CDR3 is CASTFQHGGPPYEQYF. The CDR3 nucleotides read TGCGCCAGCACCTTCCAGCACGGAGGCCCTCCCTACGAGCAGTACTTC.